The 13 T cell receptor beta chains given below trace back to one sample, sequenced in a study of T cells in Graves' hyperthyroidism and ophthalmopathy. Researchers took RNA transcripts and amplified the TCR beta CDR3 regions from them. First-round RT-PCR with HTBI primers amplified the TCR CDR3 region. TCRdb re-analysed the multiplex PCR reads in MiXCR, keeping a single row per CDR3 protein. The sample has hundreds of thousands of distinct CDR3 sequences, roughly 20% seen once; the top ten hold roughly 30%. Sequencing was performed on blood. Receptor source: a man aged 30 to 39 with Graves' ophthalmopathy.

This clonotype was recorded at least ten times. V is TRBV7-8 and J is TRBJ2-2; D not resolved. Trimming took 5 bases from V and 4 from J, leaving 8 bases between them. The length of the CDR3 is 13 residues. Germline V lookup: CDR1 SGHVS, CDR2 FQNEAQ. The CDR3 loop is CASSVVITGELFF. CDR3 coding DNA: TGTGCCAGCAGCGTGGTCATCACCGGGGAGCTGTTTTTT. The full variable domain, its missing parts supplied by reference TRBV7-8 and TRBJ2-2, is GAGVSQSPRYKVAKRGQDVALRCDPISGHVSLFWYQQALGQGPEFLTYFQNEAQLDKSGLPSDRFFAERPEGSVSTLKIQRTQQEDSAVYLCASSVVITGELFFGEGSRLTVL.

The chain combines TRBV28 with TRBJ2-7; 9 nucleotides align to TRBD1. Germline CDR1 is MDHEN and CDR2 is SYDVKM. This CDR3 has 15 amino acids. J gave up 2 bases and V 5 bases, and 7 bases lay outside the gene matches. The CDR3 spells CASSSGQGIPYEQYF. The CDR3 bases are TGTGCCAGCAGTAGCGGACAGGGGATCCCCTACGAGCAGTACTTC. The whole variable domain, remainder taken from reference TRBV28 and TRBJ2-7, is DVKVTQSSRYLVKRTGEKVFLECVQDMDHENMFWYRQDPGLGLRLIYFSYDVKMKEKGDIPEGYSVSREKKERFSLILESASTNQTSMYLCASSSGQGIPYEQYFGPGTRLTVT.

Many counts were recorded for this clonotype. This CDR3 is CASSQELGGRRETQYF. The CDR3, as DNA: TGTGCCAGCAGCCAAGAACTGGGCGGGAGACGAGAGACCCAGTACTTC. The chain has TRBV3-1 and TRBJ2-5; 7 bases fit TRBD2. Germline values: CDR1 LGHDT, CDR2 YNNKEL (reference sequence). The J segment lost 4 bases and the V segment lost 0 bases, leaving 8 bases of the junction unmatched. The CDR3 extends over 16 amino acids.

This rearrangement joins TRBV30 to TRBJ2-4, with TRBD2 matching 11 bases. The CDR3 loop spans 19 amino acids. J gave up 3 bases and V 1 base, and 14 bases lay outside the gene matches. The V gene's germline CDR1 is GTSNPN and CDR2 SVGIG (reference sequence). The CDR3 DNA reads as TGTGCCTGGAGTGCCCGACTTCATTCTAGCGGGAGGAACAAAAACATTCAGTACTTC. Protein: CAWSARLHSSGRNKNIQYF.

In this sample, this clonotype turned up a few times. The V call is TRBV7-6, the J call TRBJ2-7; possible D gene TRBD1, 6 bases. The CDR3 is 16 amino acids. Germline-derived CDR1 and CDR2 are SGHVS and FNYEAQ. The V gene lost 0 bases and the J gene lost 7 bases, with 19 bases spanning the gap. CDR3 sequence reads: CASSLARGGGGMEQYF. The CDR3 DNA reads TGTGCCAGCAGCTTAGCGCGAGGGGGTGGAGGTATGGAGCAGTACTTC.

This clonotype occurred a few times. This chain joins TRBV6-1 and TRBJ2-5; D possibly corresponds to TRBD2 (6 bases). V lost 6 bases and J lost 2, with 13 bases in between. Germline V gene data show CDR1 as MNHNS and CDR2 as SASEGT. The CDR3 covers 14 residues. The CDR3 sequence is CASSRIAVQETQYF. The CDR3 bases are TGTGCCAGCAGCCGAATAGCGGTACAAGAGACCCAGTACTTC.

CDR3 coding DNA: TGTGCCAGCAGTCCTAGCCAGGGGACCGACGAGCAGTACTTC. Residues: CASSPSQGTDEQYF. The V gene is TRBV4-2, the J gene TRBJ2-7; a possible D gene is TRBD1 (6 bases). The CDR3 covers 14 residues. Trimming stripped 6 bases from V and 5 bases from J, with 17 bases between. Germline CDR1 is LGHNA and CDR2 is YNFKEQ.

The V and J genes are TRBV10-1 and TRBJ1-5; D not resolved. There are 11 residues in the CDR3. V dropped 10 bases and J dropped 5 bases, with 9 bases sitting between them. Germline-derived CDR1 and CDR2 are WNHNN and SYGVQD (reference sequence). DNA of the CDR3: TGCGCCAACCCACAAGATCAGCCCCAGCATTTT. Its protein product is CANPQDQPQHF.

This clonotype was recorded at least ten times. The rearrangement joins TRBV6-1 to TRBJ2-7; perhaps TRBD2 as D (5 bases). This CDR3 is built from 15 residues. The germline gives CDR1 MNHNS, CDR2 SASEGT. With 7 bases removed from V and 2 bases from J, the gap between germline ends came to 18 bases. In DNA form, the CDR3 reads TGTGCCAGCATCAGCGGAAAGAACGGGGCCTACGAGCAGTACTTC. It specifies CASISGKNGAYEQYF.

This sequence joins TRBV29-1 and TRBJ1-2; D perhaps matches TRBD1 (5 bases). V was shortened by 0 bases and J by 5 bases, with 13 bases between the two germline ends. CDR3 length equals 14 residues. Per germline, CDR1 SQVTM and CDR2 ANQGSEA. CDR3 nucleotide sequence: TGCAGCGTTGAAGATCAGAGACAGAGATATGGCTACACCTTC. Its protein is CSVEDQRQRYGYTF.

This clonotype was counted a few times. This sequence joins TRBV7-9 and TRBJ2-5, with D uncertain. Germline CDR1 and CDR2: SEHNR and FQNEAQ (reference sequence). V was clipped by 5 bases and J by 5 bases, with 27 bases between them. The length of the CDR3 is 18 residues. The CDR3 here is CASSMLMTVDGNRETQYF. For the CDR3, the DNA is TGTGCCAGCAGCATGTTGATGACGGTGGATGGGAATAGGGAGACCCAGTACTTC. Variable domain in full (rest from reference TRBV7-9 and TRBJ2-5): DTGVSQNPRHKITKRGQNVTFRCDPISEHNRLYWYRQTLGQGPEFLTYFQNEAQLEKSRLLSDRFSAERPKGSFSTLEIQRTEQGDSAMYLCASSMLMTVDGNRETQYFGPGTRLLVL.

The gene calls are TRBV19 and TRBJ2-5; unclear D gene. Trimming removed 4 bases from V and 4 bases from J, with 4 bases in between. CDR3 size: 11 residues. Germline lookup yields CDR1 LNHDA and CDR2 SQIVND (reference sequence). CDR3 protein: CASSKSETQYF. The CDR3 DNA sequence: TGTGCCAGTAGTAAGTCAGAGACCCAGTACTTC.

V gene TRBV5-6 combines with J gene TRBJ1-5; TRBD1 agrees at 7 bases. This CDR3 is built from 17 residues. The germline CDR1 and CDR2 sequences are SGHDT and YYEEEE. Trimming took 6 bases from V and 6 from J; bases not matched to a gene: 18. This chain's CDR3 is CASTPNPGQTSGQPQHF. CDR3 nucleotides: TGTGCCAGCACTCCTAACCCGGGACAGACATCGGGTCAGCCCCAGCATTTT.